The present T cell receptor beta chain was sequenced within a study of T cell responses to AZD1222 COVID-19 vaccine. The protocol was immunoSEQ multiplex PCR, while the TCRdb copy is restricted to in-frame clones and leaves out a portion. This table holds around 130,000 clones, 93% found once. The CDR3 has 14 residues. The germline V gene encodes CDR1 SGHTA and CDR2 FQGNSA. Trimming shortened V by 5 bases and J by 6 bases, and 15 bases separated the two germline ends. Specimen: peripheral blood, collected on day 0 of AZD1222 vaccination. This sequence originates from an adult in good health. The genes are TRBV7-2 and TRBJ2-3, with D possibly TRBD1 on 6 matching bases. The chain's CDR3 is CASSKQQGSDTQYF. The CDR3 nucleotides are TGTGCCAGCAGCAAGCAACAGGGAAGCGATACGCAGTATTTT. The variable domain in full, with the rest retrieved from reference TRBV7-2 and TRBJ2-3, is GAGVSQSPSNKVTEKGKDVELRCDPISGHTALYWYRQSLGQGLEFLIYFQGNSAPDKSGLPSDRFSAERTGGSVSTLTIQRTQQEDSAVYLCASSKQQGSDTQYFGPGTRLTVL.